This T cell receptor beta chain was captured by sequencing in a study of T cells in tuberculosis. The V gene lost 7 bases and the J gene lost 8 bases, with 12 bases spanning the gap. Germline assignment: CDR1 SQVTM and CDR2 ANQGSEA. The CDR3 extends over 11 amino acids. Noted time point: new active TB diagnosis, blood taken before or within 7 days of starting treatment. Generated by immunoSEQ multiplex PCR, the TCRdb table keeps only in-frame clones and is missing some. The sample carries under 45,000 clones, under 95% recorded once. The chain couples TRBV29-1 to TRBJ2-1; maybe TRBD2 (5 bases). The sequence was collected from an adult with tuberculosis. The source material was PBMCs, sampled at tuberculosis diagnosis. The CDR3 nucleotides read TGCAGCGCCACGGGGTTGGATGAGCAGTTCTTC. Translating gives CSATGLDEQFF.